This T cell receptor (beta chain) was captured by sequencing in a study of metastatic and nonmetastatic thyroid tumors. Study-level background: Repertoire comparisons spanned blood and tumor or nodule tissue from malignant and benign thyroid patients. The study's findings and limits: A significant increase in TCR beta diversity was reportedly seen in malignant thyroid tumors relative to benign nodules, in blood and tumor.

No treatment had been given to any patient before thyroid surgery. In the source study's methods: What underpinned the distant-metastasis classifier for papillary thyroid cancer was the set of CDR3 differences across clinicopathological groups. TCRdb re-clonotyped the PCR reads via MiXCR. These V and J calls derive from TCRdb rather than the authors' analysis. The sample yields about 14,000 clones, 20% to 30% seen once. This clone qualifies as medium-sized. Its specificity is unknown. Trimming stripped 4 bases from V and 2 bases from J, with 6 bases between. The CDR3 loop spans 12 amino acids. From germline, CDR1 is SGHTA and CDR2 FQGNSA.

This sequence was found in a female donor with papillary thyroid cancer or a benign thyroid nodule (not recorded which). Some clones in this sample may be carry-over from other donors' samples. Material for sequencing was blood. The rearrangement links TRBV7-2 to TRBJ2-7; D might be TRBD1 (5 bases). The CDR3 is CASSSQAYEQYF. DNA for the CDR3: TGTGCCAGCAGCTCACAGGCCTACGAGCAGTACTTC.